Below are 10 T cell receptor beta chains sequenced from a single sample in a study of blood T cell repertoires in COVID-19. Assay: immunoSEQ multiplex PCR; the TCRdb copy retains only in-frame clones and omits some. The table shows 150,000 to 200,000 clones, with around nine tenths occurring only once. The specimen was peripheral blood. These receptors were taken from a woman in her 70s with COVID-19, enrolled during active disease.

CDR3 in amino acids: CASSFTGSGYEQYF. CDR3 bases: TGTGCCAGCAGCTTCACAGGGTCCGGCTACGAGCAGTACTTC. The chain is built from TRBV5-6 and TRBJ2-7; TRBD1 is a possible D gene (6 bases). CDR1 is SGHDT, CDR2 YYEEEE, per germline. The CDR3 has 14 amino acids. V dropped 2 bases and J dropped 3 bases, with 12 bases sitting between them.

The V call is TRBV6-6, the J call TRBJ1-3; no reliable D call. Trimming took off 0 bases at V and 0 bases at J, with 6 bases between the two ends. The CDR3 length is 15 residues. Germline CDR1 and CDR2: MNHNY and SVGAGI (reference sequence). The CDR3 nucleotides read TGTGCCAGCAGTTACTCGACTAACTCTGGAAACACCATATATTTT. It codes for CASSYSTNSGNTIYF.

This clone turned up a few times. The genes are TRBV5-1 and TRBJ1-2; perhaps TRBD1 as D (5 bases). The CDR3 has 14 residues. From germline, CDR1 is SGHRS and CDR2 YFSETQ. Trimming removed 4 bases from V and 8 bases from J, with 18 bases in between. The CDR3 DNA sequence: TGCGCCAGCAGCATTGGGACTGGAGCGTTCGGCTACACCTTC. Translated: CASSIGTGAFGYTF.

J is TRBJ2-5 and V is TRBV4-1; 7 bases map to TRBD2. The CDR3 covers 15 residues. Looked up from germline, CDR1 is MGHRA and CDR2 is YSYEKL. Unmatched junction bases numbered 11, after V lost 2 bases and J lost 8 bases. The CDR3 DNA sequence: TGCGCCAGCAGCCAATCCCCCGGGGAGGGCACAACCCAGTACTTC. It translates to CASSQSPGEGTTQYF.

The V gene is TRBV2, the J gene TRBJ1-2; D gene uncertain. The CDR3 totals 13 residues. The germline V gene has CDR1 SNHLY and CDR2 FYNNEI. Trimming left V 8 bases short and J 0 bases short, with 10 bases between. The CDR3 DNA sequence: TGTGCCAGCGGCGCCACAGCTAACTATGGCTACACCTTC. Its protein product is CASGATANYGYTF.

The genes are TRBV19 and TRBJ2-7; 7 nucleotides align to TRBD2. Germline V gene lookup returns CDR1 LNHDA and CDR2 SQIVND (reference sequence). J gave up 4 bases and V 3 bases, and 9 bases lay outside the gene matches. The CDR3 sequence is 15 residues long. The CDR3 bases are TGTGCCAGTAGTATTGCGGCGGGAGAGTCTTACGAGCAGTACTTC. It encodes CASSIAAGESYEQYF.

The chain carries TRBV6-2 or TRBV6-3 and TRBJ2-3, with D maybe TRBD1 (6 bases). CDR3 size: 16 residues. The V gene's germline CDR1 is MNHEY and CDR2 SVGEGT. The ends were cut back, 5 bases at V and 6 bases at J, with 21 bases in the middle. CDR3 coding DNA: TGTGCCAGCAGTCCAATCAGGACAGATCCTTCCGATACGCAGTATTTT. Residues: CASSPIRTDPSDTQYF.

This clone was picked up a small number of times. The V and J genes are TRBV2 and TRBJ1-2; D is unclear. CDR1 is SNHLY and CDR2 is FYNNEI in the germline V gene. The CDR3 contains 12 residues. V was pared by 6 bases and J by 1 base, with 6 bases between. The CDR3 loop is CASRADNYGYTF. The CDR3 DNA follows: TGTGCCAGCAGGGCAGATAACTATGGCTACACCTTC.

This clone was seen a single time. V is TRBV18 and J is TRBJ1-1; 8 nucleotides agree with TRBD1. The CDR3 consists of 17 residues. Germline CDR1 reads KGHSH; CDR2 reads LQKENI. Germline trimming cut 4 bases from V and 4 bases from J; bases unmatched to any gene: 14. The CDR3 DNA reads TGTGCCAGCTCACACACTTCAGGGGGCAGCGGCGGCACTGAAGCTTTCTTT. Its translation is CASSHTSGGSGGTEAFF.

The chain links TRBV5-1 to TRBJ2-1, with unresolved D. CDR3 length equals 13 residues. Trimming left V 0 bases short and J 3 bases short, with 4 bases between. The V gene's germline CDR1 is SGHRS and CDR2 YFSETQ. The CDR3 sequence: CASSLADYNEQFF. In DNA, the CDR3 is TGCGCCAGCAGCTTGGCAGACTACAATGAGCAGTTCTTC. Together with reference TRBV5-1 and TRBJ2-1, the CDR3 gives the full variable domain: KAGVTQTPRYLIKTRGQQVTLSCSPISGHRSVSWYQQTPGQGLQFLFEYFSETQRNKGNFPGRFSGRQFSNSRSEMNVSTLELGDSALYLCASSLADYNEQFFGPGTRLTVL.